The present entry profiles one T cell receptor beta chain with its context. The repertoire was sequenced with immunoSEQ multiplex PCR; TCRdb's copy has only in-frame clones and lacks some. Seen here are around 130,000 clones, less than 95% observed once, and the top ten hold 7.5% to 8%. This record comes from a study of T cell responses to AZD1222 COVID-19 vaccine. Looked up from germline, CDR1 is SGDLS and CDR2 is YYNGEE. The CDR3 length is 15 residues. The V end lost 3 bases, the J end lost 0 bases, and 10 bases lay between the germline ends. This TCR was recovered from an adult who received the MenACWY meningococcal vaccine as a control. The chain carries TRBV9 and TRBJ1-5; the D is unclear. The sequencing used peripheral blood, collected 28 days after the second dose of the MenACWY control vaccine. CDR3 sequence: CASSAGPYSNQPQHF. In DNA, the CDR3 is TGTGCCAGCAGCGCCGGACCGTATAGCAATCAGCCCCAGCATTTT. The whole variable domain, remainder taken from reference TRBV9 and TRBJ1-5, is DSGVTQTPKHLITATGQRVTLRCSPRSGDLSVYWYQQSLDQGLQFLIQYYNGEERAKGNILERFSAQQFPDLHSELNLSSLELGDSALYFCASSAGPYSNQPQHFGDGTRLSIL.